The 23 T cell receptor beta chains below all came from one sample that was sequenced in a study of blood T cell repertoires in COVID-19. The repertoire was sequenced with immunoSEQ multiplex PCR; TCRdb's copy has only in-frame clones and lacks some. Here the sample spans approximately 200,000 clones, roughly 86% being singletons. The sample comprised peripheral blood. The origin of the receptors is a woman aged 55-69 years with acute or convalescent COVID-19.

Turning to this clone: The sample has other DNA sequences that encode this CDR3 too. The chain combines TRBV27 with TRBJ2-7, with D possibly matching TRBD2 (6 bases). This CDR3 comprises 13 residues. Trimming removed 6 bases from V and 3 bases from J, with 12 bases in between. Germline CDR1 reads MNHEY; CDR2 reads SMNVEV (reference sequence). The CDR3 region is CASRPSGVYEQYF. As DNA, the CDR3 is TGTGCCAGCAGACCCTCGGGGGTCTACGAGCAGTACTTC.

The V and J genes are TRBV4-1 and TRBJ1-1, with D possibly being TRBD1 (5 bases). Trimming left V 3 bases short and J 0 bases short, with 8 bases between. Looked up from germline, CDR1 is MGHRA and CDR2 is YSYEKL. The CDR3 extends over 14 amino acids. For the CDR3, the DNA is TGCGCCAGCAGCCAGGCGGGGCTGAACACTGAAGCTTTCTTT. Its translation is CASSQAGLNTEAFF.

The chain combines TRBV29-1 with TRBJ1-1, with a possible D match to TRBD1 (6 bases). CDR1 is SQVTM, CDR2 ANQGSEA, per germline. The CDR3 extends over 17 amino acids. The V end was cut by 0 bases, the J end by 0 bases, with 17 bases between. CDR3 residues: CSVEESGGDLMNTEAFF. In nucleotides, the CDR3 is TGCAGCGTTGAAGAATCGGGGGGCGACCTTATGAACACTGAAGCTTTCTTT.

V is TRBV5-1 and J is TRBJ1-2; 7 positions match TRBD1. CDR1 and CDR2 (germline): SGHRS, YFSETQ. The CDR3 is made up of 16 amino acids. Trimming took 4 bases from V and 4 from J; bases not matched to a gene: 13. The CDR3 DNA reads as TGCGCCAGCAGCCAAGCGACAGGGCTAGAGGGCTATGGCTACACCTTC. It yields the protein CASSQATGLEGYGYTF.

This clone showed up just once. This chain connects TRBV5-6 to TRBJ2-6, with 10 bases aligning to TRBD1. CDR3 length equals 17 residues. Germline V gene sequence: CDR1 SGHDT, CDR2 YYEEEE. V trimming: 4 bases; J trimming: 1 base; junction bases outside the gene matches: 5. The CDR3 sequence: CASSLGTGASGANVLTF. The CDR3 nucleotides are TGTGCCAGCAGCCTCGGGACAGGGGCATCTGGGGCCAACGTCCTGACTTTC.

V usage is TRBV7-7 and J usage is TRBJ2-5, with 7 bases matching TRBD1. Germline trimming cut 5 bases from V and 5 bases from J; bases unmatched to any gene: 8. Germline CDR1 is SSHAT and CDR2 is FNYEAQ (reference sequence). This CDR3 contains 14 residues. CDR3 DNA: TGTGCCAGCAGCCTCACAGGGGTTCGGGAGACCCAGTACTTC. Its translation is CASSLTGVRETQYF.

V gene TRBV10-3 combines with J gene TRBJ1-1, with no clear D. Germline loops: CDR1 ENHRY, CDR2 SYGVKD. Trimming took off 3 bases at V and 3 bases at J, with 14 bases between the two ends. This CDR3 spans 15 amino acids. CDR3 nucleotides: TGTGCCATCAGTGATTACACGGGGTCCTACACTGAAGCTTTCTTT. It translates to CAISDYTGSYTEAFF.

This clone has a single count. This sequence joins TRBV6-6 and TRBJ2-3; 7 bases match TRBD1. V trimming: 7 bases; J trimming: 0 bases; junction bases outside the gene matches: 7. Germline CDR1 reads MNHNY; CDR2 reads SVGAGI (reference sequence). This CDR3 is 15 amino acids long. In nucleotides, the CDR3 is TGTGCCAGCACTCTGGGACAGATTAGCACAGATACGCAGTATTTT. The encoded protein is CASTLGQISTDTQYF.

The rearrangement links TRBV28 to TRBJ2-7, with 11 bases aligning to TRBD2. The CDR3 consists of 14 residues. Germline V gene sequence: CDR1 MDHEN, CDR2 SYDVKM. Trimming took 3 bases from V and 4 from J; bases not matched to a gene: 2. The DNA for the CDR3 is TGTGCCAGCAGTTTGGGACTAGCGGTTTACGAGCAGTACTTC. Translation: CASSLGLAVYEQYF.

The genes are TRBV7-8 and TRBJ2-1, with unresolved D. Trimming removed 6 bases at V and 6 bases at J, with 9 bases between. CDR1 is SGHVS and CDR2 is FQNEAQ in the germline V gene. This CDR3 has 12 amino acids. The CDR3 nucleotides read TGTGCCAGCAGGCCCTATCCCAATGAGCAGTTCTTC. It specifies CASRPYPNEQFF.

CDR3 amino acids: CASSRKGGANTGELFF. The DNA of the CDR3 is TGTGCCAGCAGCCGGAAAGGGGGCGCGAACACCGGGGAGCTGTTTTTT. The chain has TRBV5-4 and TRBJ2-2; TRBD1 matches 7 bases. Germline V gene sequence: CDR1 SGHNT, CDR2 YYREEE (reference sequence). There are 16 residues in the CDR3. V trimming: 4 bases; J trimming: 0 bases; junction bases outside the gene matches: 6.

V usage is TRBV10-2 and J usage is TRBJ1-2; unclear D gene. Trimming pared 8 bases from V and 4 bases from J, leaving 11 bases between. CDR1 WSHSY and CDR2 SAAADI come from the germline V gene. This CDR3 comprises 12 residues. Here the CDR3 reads CASGQDSYGYTF. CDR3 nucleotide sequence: TGCGCCAGCGGGCAGGACTCCTATGGCTACACCTTC.

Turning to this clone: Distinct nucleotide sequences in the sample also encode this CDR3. CDR3 DNA sequence: TGTGCCAGCAGCTCCGACAGGGGAGAGACCCAGTACTTC. This sequence encodes CASSSDRGETQYF. The gene calls are TRBV7-2 and TRBJ2-5, with 8 nucleotides matching TRBD1. Germline assignment: CDR1 SGHTA and CDR2 FQGNSA. Trimming removed 4 bases from V and 4 bases from J; junction bases left unmatched: 2. This CDR3 spans 13 amino acids. The full variable domain, with the rest looked up from reference TRBV7-2 and TRBJ2-5, is GAGVSQSPSNKVTEKGKDVELRCDPISGHTALYWYRQSLGQGLEFLIYFQGNSAPDKSGLPSDRFSAERTGGSVSTLTIQRTQQEDSAVYLCASSSDRGETQYFGPGTRLLVL.

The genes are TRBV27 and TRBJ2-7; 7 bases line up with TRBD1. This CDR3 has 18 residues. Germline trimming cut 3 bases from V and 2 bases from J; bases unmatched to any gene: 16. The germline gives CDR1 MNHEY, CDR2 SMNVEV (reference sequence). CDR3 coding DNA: TGTGCCAGCAGTTTTTATTTTCGCCGGACAGGTCAAACCTACGAGCAGTACTTC. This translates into CASSFYFRRTGQTYEQYF.

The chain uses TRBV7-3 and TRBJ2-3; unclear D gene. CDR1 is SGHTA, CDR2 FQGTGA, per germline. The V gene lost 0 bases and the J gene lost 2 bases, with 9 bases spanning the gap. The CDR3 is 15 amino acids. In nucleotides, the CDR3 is TGTGCCAGCAGCTTAACGAACAGTTACACAGATACGCAGTATTTT. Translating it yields CASSLTNSYTDTQYF.

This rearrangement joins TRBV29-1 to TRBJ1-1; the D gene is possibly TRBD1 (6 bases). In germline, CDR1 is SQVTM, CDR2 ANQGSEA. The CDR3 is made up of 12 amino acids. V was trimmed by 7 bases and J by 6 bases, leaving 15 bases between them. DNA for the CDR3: TGCAGCGATGATCAGGGGATTCCTGAAGCTTTCTTT. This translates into CSDDQGIPEAFF.

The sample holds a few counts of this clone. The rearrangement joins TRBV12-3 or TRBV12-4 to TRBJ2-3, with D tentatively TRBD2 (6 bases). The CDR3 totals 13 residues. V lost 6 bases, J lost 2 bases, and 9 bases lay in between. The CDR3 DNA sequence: TGTGCCAGCAGGTCGGGGGTCACAGATACGCAGTATTTT. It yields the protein CASRSGVTDTQYF.

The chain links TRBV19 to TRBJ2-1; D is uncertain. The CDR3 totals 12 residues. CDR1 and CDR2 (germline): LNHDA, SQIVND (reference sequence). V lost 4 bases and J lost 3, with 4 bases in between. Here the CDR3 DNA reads TGTGCCAGTAGTACCCTCTACAATGAGCAGTTCTTC. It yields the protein CASSTLYNEQFF.

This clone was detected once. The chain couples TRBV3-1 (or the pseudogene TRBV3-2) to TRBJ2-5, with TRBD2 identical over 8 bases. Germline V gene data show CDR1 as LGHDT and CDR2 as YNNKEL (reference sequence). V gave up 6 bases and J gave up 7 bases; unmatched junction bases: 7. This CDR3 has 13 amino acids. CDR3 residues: CASRLGLAGTQYF. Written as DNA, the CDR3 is TGTGCCAGCAGGCTTGGACTAGCTGGGACCCAGTACTTC.

This CDR3 reads CASSLDRGRFQPQHF. The CDR3 region has the DNA TGTGCCAGCAGCCTTGACAGGGGGCGATTTCAGCCCCAGCATTTT. The chain carries TRBV2 and TRBJ1-5, with 10 bases identical to TRBD1. From germline, CDR1 is SNHLY and CDR2 FYNNEI. Trimming cost V 6 bases and J 6 bases; bases outside gene matches: 8. The CDR3 is 15 residues long.

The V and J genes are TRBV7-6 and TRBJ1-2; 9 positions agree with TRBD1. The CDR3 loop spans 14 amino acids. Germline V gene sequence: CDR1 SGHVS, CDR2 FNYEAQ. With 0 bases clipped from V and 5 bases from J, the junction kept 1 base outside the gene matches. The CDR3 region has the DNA TGTGCCAGCAGCTTAGCTGACAGGGGGTATGGCTACACCTTC. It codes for CASSLADRGYGYTF.

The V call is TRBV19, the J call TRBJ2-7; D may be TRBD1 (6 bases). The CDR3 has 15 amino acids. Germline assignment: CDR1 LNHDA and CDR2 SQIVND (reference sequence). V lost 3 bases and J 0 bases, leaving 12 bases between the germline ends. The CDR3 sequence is CASSISGTISYEQYF. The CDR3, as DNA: TGTGCCAGTAGTATTTCCGGGACAATCTCCTACGAGCAGTACTTC.

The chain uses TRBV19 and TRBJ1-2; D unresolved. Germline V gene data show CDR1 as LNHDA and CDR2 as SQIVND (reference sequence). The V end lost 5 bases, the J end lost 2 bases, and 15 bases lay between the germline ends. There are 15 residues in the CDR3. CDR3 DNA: TGTGCCAGTAGTGTCGTTGGTCTGACAAACTATGGCTACACCTTC. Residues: CASSVVGLTNYGYTF.